Presented here are 23 T cell receptor beta chains from one specimen sequenced in a study of blood T cell repertoires in COVID-19. Profiling relied on immunoSEQ multiplex PCR, and the TCRdb table lists in-frame clones only, not all of them. Here the sample spans roughly 260,000 clones, around 82% being singletons. The specimen sequenced was peripheral blood. These receptors all come from a young woman with acute or convalescent COVID-19.

This clone was picked up a small number of times. This rearrangement joins TRBV5-1 to TRBJ2-2; the D is unclear. V was pared by 0 bases and J by 5 bases, with 8 bases between. CDR1 is SGHRS and CDR2 is YFSETQ in the germline V gene. The length of the CDR3 is 14 residues. Here the CDR3 reads CASSLASATGELFF. The CDR3 DNA reads TGCGCCAGCAGCTTGGCCTCCGCGACCGGGGAGCTGTTTTTT.

A note on this clone: Germline and junction disagree at one end, which may indicate a read error. V usage is TRBV5-1 and J usage is TRBJ1-2, with D possibly being TRBD1 (5 bases). Germline CDR1 and CDR2: SGHRS and YFSETQ. CDR3 length: 13 residues. CDR3 nucleotides: TGCGCCAGCAGCTTGGGAACTGACAGAGAGGCTCACTTC. Protein: CASSLGTDREAHF.

This sequence joins TRBV13 and TRBJ2-5; 10 positions agree with TRBD2. Trimming took 4 bases from V and 5 from J; bases not matched to a gene: 4. CDR1 is PRHDT, CDR2 FYEKMQ, per germline (reference sequence). The CDR3 is 14 amino acids. The CDR3 sequence: CASSYSGRRETQYF. DNA of the CDR3: TGTGCCAGCAGCTATAGCGGGAGGCGGGAGACCCAGTACTTC.

The V and J genes are TRBV3-1 (or the pseudogene TRBV3-2) and TRBJ2-5, with D possibly TRBD2 on 6 matching bases. V lost 4 bases, J lost 2 bases, and 11 bases lay in between. The CDR3 contains 14 residues. Per germline, CDR1 LGHDT and CDR2 YNNKEL (reference sequence). The DNA of the CDR3 is TGTGCCAGCAGCCCCACGGGAGTTCAAGAGACCCAGTACTTC. It codes for CASSPTGVQETQYF.

The chain couples TRBV6-5 to TRBJ1-2, with D unresolved. The CDR3 runs 12 residues. Germline V gene sequence: CDR1 MNHEY, CDR2 SVGAGI. V gave up 9 bases and J gave up 2 bases, with 10 bases separating them. The DNA for the CDR3 is TGTGCCAGTTTACATCAAAACTATGGCTACACCTTC. Translation: CASLHQNYGYTF.

The chain couples TRBV28 to TRBJ2-1, with 9 bases aligning to TRBD2. Germline V CDR1 and CDR2: MDHEN, SYDVKM. The CDR3 runs to 18 residues. V lost 6 bases to trimming and J lost 5 bases; unmatched junction nucleotides: 17. The CDR3 spells CASSIAPVAGVRNNEQFF. The CDR3 DNA is TGTGCCAGCAGCATCGCCCCCGTAGCGGGAGTGAGGAACAATGAGCAGTTCTTC. The whole variable domain, remainder taken from reference TRBV28 and TRBJ2-1, is DVKVTQSSRYLVKRTGEKVFLECVQDMDHENMFWYRQDPGLGLRLIYFSYDVKMKEKGDIPEGYSVSREKKERFSLILESASTNQTSMYLCASSIAPVAGVRNNEQFFGPGTRLTVL.

This clone was seen a few times. The gene calls are TRBV28 and TRBJ2-5, with TRBD2 matching over 11 bases. CDR1 and CDR2 (germline): MDHEN, SYDVKM. The CDR3 has 15 residues. Germline trimming cut 5 bases from V and 4 bases from J; bases unmatched to any gene: 6. The CDR3 loop is CASSPLAGETETQYF. The DNA for the CDR3 is TGTGCCAGCAGTCCACTAGCGGGAGAAACAGAGACCCAGTACTTC.

V usage is TRBV7-2 and J usage is TRBJ1-3; maybe TRBD1 (6 bases). V was shortened by 2 bases and J by 3 bases, with 8 bases between the two germline ends. The CDR3 loop spans 14 amino acids. Germline CDR1 SGHTA, CDR2 FQGNSA. The CDR3 loop is CASSLNRVGNTIYF. The CDR3 bases are TGTGCCAGCAGCTTAAACAGGGTTGGAAACACCATATATTTT.

The chain links TRBV19 to TRBJ1-2; D unresolved. CDR3 size: 14 residues. CDR1 is LNHDA, CDR2 SQIVND, per germline (reference sequence). The V end lost 6 bases, the J end lost 3 bases, and 14 bases lay between the germline ends. CDR3 sequence (DNA): TGTGCCAGTAGGGCATGGGTAACAGACTATGGCTACACCTTC. Amino acid sequence: CASRAWVTDYGYTF.

The gene calls are TRBV11-2 and TRBJ1-2, with D hard to call. Germline V gene data show CDR1 as SGHAT and CDR2 as FQNNGV. With 1 base removed from V and 3 bases from J, the gap between germline ends came to 6 bases. The CDR3 length is 13 residues. DNA for the CDR3: TGTGCCAGCAGCTTAGGGCAGTACTATGGCTACACCTTC. Translated: CASSLGQYYGYTF. Using reference TRBV11-2 and TRBJ1-2 for the parts outside the CDR3, the full variable domain is EAGVAQSPRYKIIEKRQSVAFWCNPISGHATLYWYQQILGQGPKLLIQFQNNGVVDDSQLPKDRFSAERLKGVDSTLKIQPAKLEDSAVYLCASSLGQYYGYTFGSGTRLTVV.

V usage is TRBV11-2 and J usage is TRBJ1-3; 9 bases align to TRBD1. The V segment lost 5 bases and the J segment 4 bases; nucleotides outside the gene matches: 12. The CDR3 consists of 17 residues. Germline CDR1 SGHAT, CDR2 FQNNGV. CDR3: CASSPQSTGTGGNTIYF. The CDR3 bases are TGTGCCAGCAGCCCCCAATCCACCGGGACAGGGGGAAACACCATATATTTT.

The chain uses TRBV7-6 and TRBJ2-7; 10 nucleotides agree with TRBD2. Unmatched junction bases numbered 11, after V lost 5 bases and J lost 1 base. Germline CDR1 SGHVS, CDR2 FNYEAQ. This CDR3 spans 17 amino acids. The CDR3 sequence: CASSLGLAGESSYEQYF. In nucleotides, the CDR3 is TGTGCCAGCAGCCTCGGCCTAGCGGGAGAAAGTTCCTACGAGCAGTACTTC.

V usage is TRBV5-1 and J usage is TRBJ2-7, with 10 nucleotides matching TRBD1. Trimming cost V 7 bases and J 7 bases; bases outside gene matches: 11. The CDR3 is made up of 14 amino acids. Germline loops: CDR1 SGHRS, CDR2 YFSETQ. CDR3 protein: CASEPGTGVREQYF. The CDR3 bases are TGCGCCAGCGAACCCGGGACAGGGGTGAGGGAGCAGTACTTC.

The chain carries TRBV3-1 (or the pseudogene TRBV3-2) and TRBJ1-2; tentative D call: TRBD1 (6 bases). V lost 0 bases and J lost 3, with 14 bases in between. This CDR3 is built from 16 residues. Per germline, CDR1 LGHDT and CDR2 YNNKEL (reference sequence). The chain's CDR3 is CASSQEGGADYYGYTF. The CDR3 DNA sequence: TGTGCCAGCAGCCAAGAGGGGGGGGCAGACTACTATGGCTACACCTTC.

This chain links TRBV28 with TRBJ2-3, with D possibly TRBD2 on 5 matching bases. The germline V gene has CDR1 MDHEN and CDR2 SYDVKM. The CDR3 spans 15 residues. V shed 5 bases and J shed 0 bases, with 12 bases lying between them. The CDR3 sequence: CASSPADTSTDTQYF. In nucleotides, the CDR3 is TGTGCCAGCAGTCCAGCGGATACTAGCACAGATACGCAGTATTTT.

The chain links TRBV14 to TRBJ2-1, with 7 positions matching TRBD2. V lost 1 base to trimming and J lost 4 bases; unmatched junction nucleotides: 4. The CDR3 has 15 amino acids. Germline-derived CDR1 and CDR2 are SGHDN and FVKESK. CDR3 nucleotide sequence: TGTGCCAGCAGCCAAGGCGCACTAGCGTACAATGAGCAGTTCTTC. It codes for CASSQGALAYNEQFF.

The rearrangement links TRBV9 to TRBJ2-1; 7 positions agree with TRBD2. Germline V gene lookup returns CDR1 SGDLS and CDR2 YYNGEE. V lost 0 bases and J lost 7; bases outside the gene matches: 4. The CDR3 extends over 14 amino acids. In DNA form, the CDR3 reads TGTGCCAGCAGCGTAGGTATGCGGGAGAATGAGCAGTTCTTC. Translation: CASSVGMRENEQFF.

The V and J genes are TRBV4-3 and TRBJ2-1; 7 nucleotides line up with TRBD2. Germline loops: CDR1 LGHNA, CDR2 YSLEER. V shed 1 base and J 0 bases; nucleotides not matched to a gene: 3. The CDR3 totals 16 residues. The CDR3 loop is CASSQGLADSYNEQFF. The CDR3 DNA reads TGCGCCAGCAGCCAAGGGCTAGCGGACTCCTACAATGAGCAGTTCTTC.

The chain carries TRBV5-6 and TRBJ2-3, with 7 bases matching TRBD2. The CDR3 runs to 15 residues. With 6 bases clipped from V and 2 bases from J, the junction kept 9 bases outside the gene matches. The germline gives CDR1 SGHDT, CDR2 YYEEEE. The CDR3 region has the DNA TGTGCCAGCAACACAGGCGGGAGTTCCACAGATACGCAGTATTTT. Translated, it gives CASNTGGSSTDTQYF.

The chain is built from TRBV6-6 and TRBJ2-2; the D gene is possibly TRBD2 (6 bases). V lost 7 bases and J lost 4, with 13 bases in between. The CDR3 is made up of 14 amino acids. The germline V gene has CDR1 MNHNY and CDR2 SVGAGI (reference sequence). As DNA, the CDR3 is TGTGCCAGCAAGGCGGGAAGTTCCACCGGGGAGCTGTTTTTT. Translation: CASKAGSSTGELFF.

This chain uses TRBV9 with TRBJ1-2; tentative D call: TRBD1 (5 bases). V was clipped by 6 bases and J by 7 bases, with 13 bases between them. Germline V gene lookup returns CDR1 SGDLS and CDR2 YYNGEE. The length of the CDR3 is 12 residues. Here the CDR3 reads CASTLVGAGYTF. The CDR3 bases are TGTGCCAGCACCCTAGTAGGGGCTGGCTACACCTTC.

The V gene is TRBV6-2 or TRBV6-3, the J gene TRBJ1-2; the D gene is possibly TRBD1 (5 bases). Trimming took 6 bases from V and 1 from J, leaving 15 bases between them. CDR3 length equals 15 residues. Germline lookup yields CDR1 MNHEY and CDR2 SVGEGT. The CDR3 DNA reads as TGTGCCAGCAGCCAACCAACGGACAATAACTATGGCTACACCTTC. Translating it yields CASSQPTDNNYGYTF.

This clone has a handful of counts. This sequence joins TRBV28 and TRBJ2-3, with 7 nucleotides matching TRBD1. The junction had 6 bases not matched to a gene; V was cut back by 1 base and J by 2 bases. The CDR3 consists of 16 residues. Per germline, CDR1 MDHEN and CDR2 SYDVKM. The CDR3 DNA is TGTGCCAGCAGTTTATTAAGCCAGGGGGACACAGATACGCAGTATTTT. It specifies CASSLLSQGDTDTQYF.